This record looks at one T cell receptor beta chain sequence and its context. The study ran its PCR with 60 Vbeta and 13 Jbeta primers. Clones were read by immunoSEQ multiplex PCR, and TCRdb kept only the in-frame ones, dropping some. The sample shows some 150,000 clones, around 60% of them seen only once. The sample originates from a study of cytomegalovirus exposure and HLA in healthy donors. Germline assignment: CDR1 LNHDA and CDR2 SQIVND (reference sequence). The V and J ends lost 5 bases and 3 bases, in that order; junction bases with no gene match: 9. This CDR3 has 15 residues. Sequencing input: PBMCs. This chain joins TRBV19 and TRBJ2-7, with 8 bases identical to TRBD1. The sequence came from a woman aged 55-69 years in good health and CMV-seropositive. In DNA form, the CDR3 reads TGTGCCAGTAGTTTCAGGACAGGGACCGGCTACGAGCAGTACTTC. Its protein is CASSFRTGTGYEQYF.